The 23 T cell receptor beta chains listed next were all sequenced from one sample in a study of Ad26.COV2.S vaccination and SARS-CoV-2 variants. TCRdb's copy holds only in-frame clones and misses some; the assay was immunoSEQ multiplex PCR. The sample has more than 400,000 clones, about 90% seen once. Treatment described: roughly 20 received Ad26.COV2.S at low or high dose, single or two shots; roughly 5 received placebo; per-sample allocation not given. Sampling was done on day 63 after the first vaccine or placebo injection. Sample: peripheral blood, taken in a trial of Ad26.COV2.S vaccine versus placebo. Receptors originate from a person aged 18 to 65 who received the Ad26.COV2.S COVID-19 vaccine or a placebo.

V gene TRBV5-6 combines with J gene TRBJ2-5; no firm D call. The CDR3 is 12 amino acids. Looked up from germline, CDR1 is SGHDT and CDR2 is YYEEEE. Deletions cut 3 bases from V and 1 base from J, with 4 bases between. The CDR3 nucleotides are TGTGCCAGCAGCTGGGGCCAAGAGACCCAGTACTTC. Its translation is CASSWGQETQYF.

The chain recombines TRBV19 with TRBJ2-7; D ambiguous. V lost 4 bases to trimming and J lost 3 bases, with 4 bases between them. This CDR3 is built from 11 residues. Germline CDR1 reads LNHDA; CDR2 reads SQIVND (reference sequence). The CDR3 sequence: CASSNGYEQYF. The CDR3 DNA reads TGTGCCAGTAGTAATGGCTACGAGCAGTACTTC.

V and J are TRBV5-5 and TRBJ1-5, with D unclear. This CDR3 region has 13 residues. Germline V gene sequence: CDR1 SGHKS, CDR2 YYEKEE (reference sequence). The V and J ends lost 5 bases and 9 bases respectively, with 15 bases between them. The CDR3 bases are TGTGCCAGCAGTCCTGTAGTGGGGTCGCCCCAGCATTTT. Translation: CASSPVVGSPQHF.

The chain carries TRBV6-5 and TRBJ2-5; 11 bases line up with TRBD1. The CDR3 totals 15 residues. Germline CDR1 is MNHEY and CDR2 is SVGAGI. The trim removed 4 bases at V and 4 bases at J, leaving 5 bases unmatched. The CDR3 DNA follows: TGTGCCAGCAGTTTGGACAGGGGGCTTTTAGAGACCCAGTACTTC. This sequence encodes CASSLDRGLLETQYF.

The genes are TRBV7-9 and TRBJ2-3; 10 positions match TRBD2. V was pared by 5 bases and J by 4 bases, with 9 bases of the junction left unmatched. CDR3 length equals 16 residues. In germline, CDR1 is SEHNR, CDR2 FQNEAQ (reference sequence). CDR3 coding DNA: TGTGCCAGCAGCGCACTACTAGCGGGGAGGGCAGATACGCAGTATTTT. Translated, it gives CASSALLAGRADTQYF. Filled out from reference TRBV7-9 and TRBJ2-3, the complete variable domain reads DTGVSQNPRHKITKRGQNVTFRCDPISEHNRLYWYRQTLGQGPEFLTYFQNEAQLEKSRLLSDRFSAERPKGSFSTLEIQRTEQGDSAMYLCASSALLAGRADTQYFGPGTRLTVL.

The chain couples TRBV5-5 to TRBJ2-7, with 7 bases lining up with TRBD1. J lost 4 bases, V lost 5 bases, and 12 bases had no gene match. The CDR3 has 15 residues. Germline loops: CDR1 SGHKS, CDR2 YYEKEE (reference sequence). CDR3 coding DNA: TGTGCCAGCAGGACAGGGCCCAATTTCCCTTACGAGCAGTACTTC. Protein product: CASRTGPNFPYEQYF.

The chain joins TRBV4-3 to TRBJ1-6; D uncertain. Germline-derived CDR1 and CDR2 are LGHNA and YSLEER. With 2 bases removed from V and 0 bases from J, the gap between germline ends came to 11 bases. The CDR3 is made up of 17 amino acids. The CDR3 sequence is CASSQYASSSYNSPLHF. DNA of the CDR3: TGCGCCAGCAGCCAATATGCATCAAGCTCCTATAATTCACCCCTCCACTTT.

The J gene is TRBJ1-2, the V gene TRBV7-9, with TRBD1 matching 8 bases. CDR1 and CDR2 from the germline V gene are SEHNR and FQNEAQ (reference sequence). The junction had 3 bases not matched to a gene; V was cut back by 1 base and J by 5 bases. CDR3 length: 14 residues. CDR3 sequence reads: CASSLVQGAYGYTF. The CDR3 DNA is TGTGCCAGCAGCTTAGTTCAGGGGGCGTATGGCTACACCTTC.

V usage is TRBV9 and J usage is TRBJ1-1; 12 bases are shared with TRBD1. The junction had 5 bases not matched to a gene; V was cut back by 4 bases and J by 1 base. The CDR3 totals 16 residues. Germline CDR1 is SGDLS and CDR2 is YYNGEE. The CDR3 sequence: CASSTGTGGENTEAFF. The CDR3, as DNA: TGTGCCAGCAGCACCGGGACAGGGGGCGAGAACACTGAAGCTTTCTTT.

The chain carries TRBV6-4 and TRBJ1-5, with 8 positions matching TRBD1. The CDR3 length is 15 residues. Germline V gene sequence: CDR1 MRHNA, CDR2 SNTAGT. J gave up 6 bases and V 2 bases, and 6 bases lay outside the gene matches. The CDR3 sequence: CASSDKDREGQPQHF. Written as DNA, the CDR3 is TGTGCCAGCAGTGACAAGGACAGGGAAGGTCAGCCCCAGCATTTT.

This clone was seen once. This chain uses TRBV9 with TRBJ1-3; the D gene is possibly TRBD1 (6 bases). CDR3 length: 16 residues. Germline V CDR1 and CDR2: SGDLS, YYNGEE. Deletions cut 3 bases from V and 4 bases from J, with 17 bases between. The CDR3 is CASSGLGGGRGNTIYF. For the CDR3, the DNA is TGTGCCAGCAGCGGACTTGGAGGGGGAAGAGGAAACACCATATATTTT.

This clone was detected a few times. This chain joins TRBV5-1 and TRBJ2-1; either TRBD1 or TRBD2 may supply D (5 bases each). The V end lost 0 bases, the J end lost 0 bases, and 7 bases lay between the germline ends. There are 15 residues in the CDR3. Per germline, CDR1 SGHRS and CDR2 YFSETQ. The CDR3 DNA reads as TGCGCCAGCAGCTTGGGGGGGAGCTCCTACAATGAGCAGTTCTTC. Translation: CASSLGGSSYNEQFF.

This chain uses TRBV7-8 with TRBJ2-3; 7 nucleotides line up with TRBD1. The CDR3 is 17 amino acids. Per the germline V gene, CDR1 is SGHVS and CDR2 is FQNEAQ. Trimming cost V 3 bases and J 4 bases; bases outside gene matches: 13. Here the CDR3 DNA reads TGTGCCAGCAGCTTCCGGCCCACCCGGGACAGACCAGATACGCAGTATTTT. Protein sequence: CASSFRPTRDRPDTQYF.

The chain joins TRBV9 to TRBJ1-1; 8 bases agree with TRBD1. Losses at the gene ends were 4 bases for V and 10 bases for J; bases not matched to a gene: 6. Germline values: CDR1 SGDLS, CDR2 YYNGEE. The CDR3 totals 12 residues. Written as DNA, the CDR3 is TGTGCCAGCAGCCCAGGACAGGGTGGAGCTTTCTTT. Its protein is CASSPGQGGAFF.

This chain uses TRBV30 with TRBJ2-1; D possibly matches TRBD1 or TRBD2 (6 bases each). Between the trimmed V and J ends, which lost 0 bases and 6 bases, there was a span of 15 bases. Germline loops: CDR1 GTSNPN, CDR2 SVGIG (reference sequence). The CDR3 loop spans 15 amino acids. The CDR3 is CAWSVGGLGGNEQFF. The CDR3 region has the DNA TGTGCCTGGAGTGTAGGGGGACTGGGAGGCAATGAGCAGTTCTTC.

J is TRBJ2-3 and V is TRBV6-5; 9 bases agree with TRBD1. Germline V gene sequence: CDR1 MNHEY, CDR2 SVGAGI. The CDR3 is made up of 16 amino acids. V shed 3 bases and J 5 bases; nucleotides not matched to a gene: 9. The CDR3 DNA sequence: TGTGCCAGCAGTTATGACGGACAGGGGCGCGGAGATACGCAGTATTTT. Its protein is CASSYDGQGRGDTQYF.

The V call is TRBV19, the J call TRBJ1-1; D is unclear. This CDR3 region has 16 residues. Germline values: CDR1 LNHDA, CDR2 SQIVND (reference sequence). Trimming shortened V by 4 bases and J by 5 bases, and 20 bases separated the two germline ends. The CDR3 DNA reads as TGTGCCAGTAGTAAGGGTAGAAGGGTTAGCTTAACTGAAGCTTTCTTT. Its protein is CASSKGRRVSLTEAFF.

The V call is TRBV30, the J call TRBJ2-5; D gene unclear. V gave up 1 base and J gave up 3 bases, with 21 bases separating them. CDR3 length equals 17 residues. Germline assignment: CDR1 GTSNPN and CDR2 SVGIG (reference sequence). The CDR3 is CAWSEAPEETLKETQYF. In DNA form, the CDR3 reads TGTGCCTGGAGTGAGGCACCTGAAGAGACCCTAAAAGAGACCCAGTACTTC.

The rearrangement uses TRBV4-3 and TRBJ2-7; D perhaps matches TRBD2 (6 bases). V was pared by 4 bases and J by 3 bases, with 19 bases between. Germline-derived CDR1 and CDR2 are LGHNA and YSLEER. This CDR3 has 16 residues. CDR3 sequence (DNA): TGCGCCAGCAGCCTAGTTCGGGGGACTCTTATCTACGAGCAGTACTTC. Its translation is CASSLVRGTLIYEQYF.

Regarding this clone: One end of the junction is discordant with germline, which a read error may explain. The gene calls are TRBV7-2 and TRBJ2-2; TRBD2 matches 10 bases. CDR3 size: 15 residues. Germline CDR1 reads SGHTA; CDR2 reads FQGNSA. In DNA, the CDR3 is TGTGCCAGCAGCCTAGCGGGAGAATACACCGGGGAGCTGTTTTTT. It is translated as CASSLAGEYTGELFF.

V and J are TRBV7-2 and TRBJ2-1; D unresolved. Germline assignment: CDR1 SGHTA and CDR2 FQGNSA. Trimming pared 8 bases from V and 3 bases from J, leaving 11 bases between. The CDR3 sequence is 13 residues long. CDR3 sequence reads: CASPGAGYNEQFF. The CDR3 DNA follows: TGTGCCAGCCCCGGCGCAGGCTACAATGAGCAGTTCTTC.

V is TRBV14 and J is TRBJ2-3; D unclear. Germline V gene sequence: CDR1 SGHDN, CDR2 FVKESK. V was clipped by 4 bases and J by 11 bases, with 13 bases between them. This CDR3 comprises 12 residues. Written as DNA, the CDR3 is TGTGCCAGCAGCCCGGAGAACGTCCAGCAGTATTTT. Its protein product is CASSPENVQQYF.

The chain has TRBV30 and TRBJ1-1; D is unresolved. The germline V and J ends were trimmed by 4 bases and 3 bases, with 24 bases remaining between them. Germline loops: CDR1 GTSNPN, CDR2 SVGIG (reference sequence). CDR3 size: 17 residues. This CDR3 is CAWKGSHFVASDTEAFF. CDR3 coding DNA: TGTGCCTGGAAAGGGTCCCACTTTGTGGCCTCGGACACTGAAGCTTTCTTT.